The T cell receptor beta chain described here comes from a study of OX40 agonist ivuxolimab in advanced cancers. About the research overall: Ivuxolimab was administered intravenously to patients at 0.01 to 10 mg/kg every 2 weeks. The group had a mean age of around 60 years, ranged from 23 to 79, and was 80% to 85% male. Study outcomes and limitations: Expanded peripheral T-cell antigen specificity went undetermined.

The CDR3 covers 13 residues. The V end lost 2 bases, the J end lost 2 bases, and 4 bases lay between the germline ends. Per the germline V gene, CDR1 is SGHVS and CDR2 is FQNEAQ. Remarks on this clone: Its specificity is not known.

Assay: immunoSEQ multiplex PCR; the TCRdb copy retains only in-frame clones and omits some. The sample lists around 67,000 clones, just over 90% seen once, with 2.2% in the top ten. This TCR was sampled from an adult with an advanced solid tumor such as melanoma, head and neck, liver or kidney cancer. Sample: CD4+ or CD8+ T cells sorted from blood, taken in a trial of the OX40 agonist ivuxolimab. The rearrangement uses TRBV7-8 and TRBJ1-5; D is unresolved. The CDR3 here is CASSLKGNQPQHF. CDR3 bases: TGTGCCAGCAGCTTAAAAGGCAATCAGCCCCAGCATTTT.